These 17 T cell receptor beta chains were all obtained from the same sample, sequenced in a study of blood T cells in healthy people across ages. Using a J-beta primer mix together with a sample-barcoded 5' primer, a second PCR was run for roughly 6 to 11 cycles. A single record per CDR3 protein comes from TCRdb applying MiXCR to the 5' RACE reads. Here the sample spans about 1.4 million distinct CDR3 sequences, 59% being singletons. Input material: blood. The receptors were sampled from a man younger than 30 in good health.

The V gene is TRBV12-3 or TRBV12-4, the J gene TRBJ2-5, with TRBD2 matching over 11 bases. The ends lost 0 bases at V and 0 bases at J; junction bases unmatched: 3. The CDR3 sequence is 17 residues long. The CDR3 reads CASSLAGTSGDQETQYF. CDR3 DNA: TGTGCCAGCAGTTTAGCAGGGACTAGCGGTGACCAAGAGACCCAGTACTTC.

The chain joins TRBV6-5 to TRBJ2-7; no reliable D call. The CDR3 loop spans 16 amino acids. The V gene lost 5 bases and the J gene lost 3 bases, with 20 bases spanning the gap. The germline gives CDR1 MNHEY, CDR2 SVGAGI. The CDR3 region has the DNA TGTGCCAGCAGTCCACCCTTCCAGGAAGTCGGCTACGAGCAGTACTTC. This sequence encodes CASSPPFQEVGYEQYF.

Here the CDR3 DNA reads TGTGCCAGCAGCACCACCGGACAGGGGGGGTACGAGCAGTACTTC. Protein: CASSTTGQGGYEQYF. V and J are TRBV27 and TRBJ2-7; the match to TRBD1 covers 10 bases. CDR3 length: 15 amino acids. The ends lost 6 bases at V and 4 bases at J; junction bases unmatched: 9. Germline V gene lookup returns CDR1 MNHEY and CDR2 SMNVEV (reference sequence).

The J gene is TRBJ2-5, the V gene TRBV6-1, with TRBD2 identical over 8 bases. The J call is doubtful: the DNA matches TRBJ2-7 better. Germline V gene lookup returns CDR1 MNHNS and CDR2 SASEGT. The CDR3 is 17 amino acids. The CDR3 loop reads CASSPTLSGRISGEQYF. Written as DNA, the CDR3 is TGTGCCAGCAGCCCGACTTTGAGCGGGAGAATATCCGGCGAGCAGTACTTC.

The chain joins TRBV7-9 to TRBJ2-5; 9 bases are shared with TRBD1. The DNA end is a closer match to TRBJ2-7, so the J assignment may be wrong. Looked up from germline, CDR1 is SEHNR and CDR2 is FQNEAQ (reference sequence). The length of the CDR3 is 16 residues. This CDR3 is CASSLGGQGPSYEQYF. As DNA, the CDR3 is TGTGCCAGCAGCTTGGGGGGACAGGGACCCTCCTACGAGCAGTACTTC.

The CDR3 loop is CASRPDISLLGGYTF. In DNA form, the CDR3 reads TGTGCCAGCAGACCCGACATTTCCCTCCTCGGTGGCTACACCTTC. This chain joins TRBV3-1 and TRBJ1-2, with unresolved D. Germline values: CDR1 LGHDT, CDR2 YNNKEL (reference sequence). This CDR3 region has 15 residues. Trimming shortened V by 6 bases and J by 7 bases, and 21 bases separated the two germline ends.

This sequence joins TRBV28 and TRBJ1-5; 8 bases are a match to TRBD1. V dropped 3 bases and J dropped 2; count of bases not matched to a gene: 9. The CDR3 is 17 residues long. CDR1 MDHEN and CDR2 SYDVKM come from the germline V gene. CDR3 in amino acids: CASSFRTGRMGNQPQHF. DNA for the CDR3: TGTGCCAGCAGTTTTAGGACAGGGCGTATGGGCAATCAGCCCCAGCATTTT.

The genes are TRBV7-2 and TRBJ2-1, with TRBD1 matching over 9 bases. The CDR3 totals 15 residues. V lost 5 bases and J lost 3; bases outside the gene matches: 5. The germline V gene encodes CDR1 SGHTA and CDR2 FQGNSA. The CDR3 DNA reads TGTGCCAGCAGCACGGACAGGGGAGTCTACAATGAGCAGTTCTTC. This sequence encodes CASSTDRGVYNEQFF.

The V gene is TRBV29-1, the J gene TRBJ1-1; D is undetermined. The CDR3 runs to 13 residues. With 7 bases removed from V and 4 bases from J, the gap between germline ends came to 16 bases. CDR1 and CDR2 from the germline V gene are SQVTM and ANQGSEA. The CDR3 nucleotides are TGCAGCGCCGGCTTTCGCGGTGGCACTGAAGCTTTCTTT. Translation: CSAGFRGGTEAFF.

This clonotype has only a few counts. The chain recombines TRBV12-3 or TRBV12-4 with TRBJ2-5; the D call may be TRBD1 or TRBD2 (5 bases each). Trimming removed 1 base at V and 6 bases at J, with 15 bases between. This CDR3 contains 15 residues. CDR3 residues: CASSLDTGLWKTQYF. The CDR3 coding sequence is TGTGCCAGCAGTTTAGATACGGGGCTGTGGAAGACCCAGTACTTC.

This clonotype appeared a few times. The rearrangement uses TRBV15 and TRBJ2-3; D is unclear. The CDR3 loop spans 12 amino acids. Germline-derived CDR1 and CDR2 are LNHNV and YYDKDF (reference sequence). The V gene lost 1 base and the J gene lost 6 bases, with 5 bases spanning the gap. The CDR3 nucleotides are TGTGCCACCAGCAGAGTGGTGGATACGCAGTATTTT. Its translation: CATSRVVDTQYF.

The chain employs TRBV4-1 and TRBJ2-7; possible D gene TRBD1, 5 bases. Germline CDR1 MGHRA, CDR2 YSYEKL. The ends were cut back, 4 bases at V and 3 bases at J, with 19 bases in the middle. The CDR3 is made up of 16 amino acids. CDR3 sequence (DNA): TGCGCCAGCAGCCCAAAAATTGGGGCTTCTCTCTACGAGCAGTACTTC. Translating gives CASSPKIGASLYEQYF.

The rearrangement joins TRBV4-2 to TRBJ1-1; tentatively, D is TRBD1 (5 bases). The ends were cut back, 2 bases at V and 0 bases at J, with 16 bases in the middle. Germline V gene data show CDR1 as LGHNA and CDR2 as YNFKEQ. The CDR3 is made up of 17 amino acids. CDR3 in DNA: TGTGCCAGCAGCCAACAAGGGCCCCAGGGCATGAACACTGAAGCTTTCTTT. Its protein is CASSQQGPQGMNTEAFF.

This clonotype was seen just once. The V gene is TRBV3-1, the J gene TRBJ1-2; unclear D gene. CDR1 is LGHDT, CDR2 YNNKEL, per germline (reference sequence). The CDR3 extends over 15 amino acids. Trimming cost V 0 bases and J 4 bases, with 12 bases left between them. CDR3 protein: CASSQDSVPGYGYTF. The CDR3, as DNA: TGTGCCAGCAGCCAAGACTCCGTTCCGGGCTATGGCTACACCTTC.

This clonotype appeared a single time. CDR3 in amino acids: CASSQDSQFQETQYF. The CDR3 DNA reads TGTGCCAGCAGCCAAGACTCACAGTTCCAAGAGACCCAGTACTTC. The chain joins TRBV14 to TRBJ2-5; D gene uncertain. Germline CDR1 reads SGHDN; CDR2 reads FVKESK. The germline V and J ends were trimmed by 0 bases and 1 base, with 9 bases remaining between them. The length of the CDR3 is 15 residues.

The chain joins TRBV10-3 to TRBJ1-2; 8 nucleotides align to TRBD1. Unmatched junction bases numbered 8, after V lost 8 bases and J lost 0 bases. Germline values: CDR1 ENHRY, CDR2 SYGVKD. The CDR3 totals 15 residues. The CDR3, as DNA: TGTGCCATCCAGGACAGGGTGAGACCTAACTATGGCTACACCTTC. It encodes CAIQDRVRPNYGYTF.

Notes on this clonotype: The germline gene is not matched at one end of the junction; a read error may be the cause. The chain has TRBV4-1 and TRBJ1-2, with 9 nucleotides matching TRBD1. The germline CDR1 and CDR2 sequences are MGHRA and YSYEKL. The CDR3 runs to 14 residues. CDR3 bases: TGCGCCAGCAGCCAAGGACAGGGGGAGTATGACTACACCTTC. Its protein product is CASSQGQGEYDYTF.